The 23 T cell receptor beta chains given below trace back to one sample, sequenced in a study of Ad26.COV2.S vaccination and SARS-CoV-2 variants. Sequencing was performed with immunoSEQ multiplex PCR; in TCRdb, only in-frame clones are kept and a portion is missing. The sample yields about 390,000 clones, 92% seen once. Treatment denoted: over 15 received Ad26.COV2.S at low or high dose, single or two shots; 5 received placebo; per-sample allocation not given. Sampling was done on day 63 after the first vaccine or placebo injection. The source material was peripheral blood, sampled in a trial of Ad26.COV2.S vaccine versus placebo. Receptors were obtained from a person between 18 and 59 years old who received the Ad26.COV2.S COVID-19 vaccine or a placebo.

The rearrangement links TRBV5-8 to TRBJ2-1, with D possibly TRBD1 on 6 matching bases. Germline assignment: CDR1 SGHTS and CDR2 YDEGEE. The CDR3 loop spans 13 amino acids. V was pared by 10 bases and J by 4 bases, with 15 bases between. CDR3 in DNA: TGTGCCGGGGTAGGACAGTTTTACAATGAGCAGTTCTTC. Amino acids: CAGVGQFYNEQFF.

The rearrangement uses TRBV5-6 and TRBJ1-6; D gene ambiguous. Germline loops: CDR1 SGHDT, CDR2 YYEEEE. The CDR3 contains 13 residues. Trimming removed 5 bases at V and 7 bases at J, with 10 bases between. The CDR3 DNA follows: TGTGCCAGCAGTACGAGGCGCAATTCACCCCTCCACTTT. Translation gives CASSTRRNSPLHF.

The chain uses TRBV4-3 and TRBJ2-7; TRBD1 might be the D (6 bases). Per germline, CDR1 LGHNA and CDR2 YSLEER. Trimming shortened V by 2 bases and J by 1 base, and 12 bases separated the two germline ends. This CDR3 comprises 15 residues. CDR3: CASSQSDSGSYEQYF. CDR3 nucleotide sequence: TGCGCCAGCAGCCAATCGGACAGTGGGTCCTACGAGCAGTACTTC.

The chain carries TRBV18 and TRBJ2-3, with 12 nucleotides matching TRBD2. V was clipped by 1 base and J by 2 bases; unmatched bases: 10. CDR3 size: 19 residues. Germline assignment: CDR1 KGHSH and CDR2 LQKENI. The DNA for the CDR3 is TGTGCCAGCTCACCACGCTTAGGACTAGCGGGGACTTCCACAGATACGCAGTATTTT. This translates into CASSPRLGLAGTSTDTQYF.

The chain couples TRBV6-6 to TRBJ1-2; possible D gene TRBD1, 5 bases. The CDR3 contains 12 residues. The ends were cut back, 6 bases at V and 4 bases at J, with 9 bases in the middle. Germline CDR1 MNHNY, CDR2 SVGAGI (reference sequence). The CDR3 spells CASSHDSYGYTF. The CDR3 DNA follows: TGTGCCAGCAGCCACGACAGCTATGGCTACACCTTC.

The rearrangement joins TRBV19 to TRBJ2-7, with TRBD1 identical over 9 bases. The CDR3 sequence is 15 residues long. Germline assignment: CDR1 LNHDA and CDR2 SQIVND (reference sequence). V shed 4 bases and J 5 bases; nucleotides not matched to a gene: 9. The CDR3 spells CASSNPGTGNHEQYF. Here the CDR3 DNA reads TGTGCCAGTAGTAACCCCGGGACAGGGAACCACGAGCAGTACTTC.

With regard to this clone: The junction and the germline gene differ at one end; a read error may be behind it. This chain's CDR3 is CASSPPQNTGELFF. CDR3 in DNA: TGTGCCAGCTCCCCACCCCAGAACACCGGGGAGCTGTTTTTT. V usage is TRBV18 and J usage is TRBJ2-2; D is unresolved. Germline V lookup: CDR1 KGHSH, CDR2 LQKENI. The CDR3 contains 14 residues.

The CDR3 is CASSATTGNTDTQYF. CDR3 DNA: TGTGCCAGCAGCGCCACGACAGGGAACACAGATACGCAGTATTTT. This chain connects TRBV9 to TRBJ2-3; 7 nucleotides line up with TRBD1. In germline, CDR1 is SGDLS, CDR2 YYNGEE. Trimming cost V 3 bases and J 2 bases; bases outside gene matches: 6. The CDR3 is 15 residues long. The full variable domain, with the rest looked up from reference TRBV9 and TRBJ2-3, is DSGVTQTPKHLITATGQRVTLRCSPRSGDLSVYWYQQSLDQGLQFLIQYYNGEERAKGNILERFSAQQFPDLHSELNLSSLELGDSALYFCASSATTGNTDTQYFGPGTRLTVL.

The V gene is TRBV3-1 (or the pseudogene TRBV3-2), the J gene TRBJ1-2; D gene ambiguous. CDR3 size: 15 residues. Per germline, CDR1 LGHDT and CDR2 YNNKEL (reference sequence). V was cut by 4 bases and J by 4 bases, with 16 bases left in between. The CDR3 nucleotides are TGTGCCAGCAGCCGGGGTGGAGGCGAGGTCTATGGCTACACCTTC. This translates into CASSRGGGEVYGYTF.

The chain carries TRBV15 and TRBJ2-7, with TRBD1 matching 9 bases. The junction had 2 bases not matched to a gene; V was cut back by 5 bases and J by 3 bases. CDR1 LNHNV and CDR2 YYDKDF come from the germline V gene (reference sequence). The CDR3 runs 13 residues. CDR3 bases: TGTGCCACCAGCTCGGGACAGGGCTACGAGCAGTACTTC. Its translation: CATSSGQGYEQYF.

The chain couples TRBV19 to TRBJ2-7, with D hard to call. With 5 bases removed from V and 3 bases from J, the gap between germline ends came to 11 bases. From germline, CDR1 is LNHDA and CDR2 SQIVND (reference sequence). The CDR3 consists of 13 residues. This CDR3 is CASSPGSGYEQYF. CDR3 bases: TGTGCCAGTAGTCCTGGCTCAGGCTACGAGCAGTACTTC.

The CDR3 loop is CASSEADSYSYEQYF. The CDR3 DNA follows: TGTGCCAGCAGTGAAGCGGACAGCTACTCCTACGAGCAGTACTTC. This sequence joins TRBV6-1 and TRBJ2-7, with a tentative D call TRBD1 (6 bases). The CDR3 loop spans 15 amino acids. Trimming stripped 0 bases from V and 0 bases from J, with 9 bases between. In germline, CDR1 is MNHNS, CDR2 SASEGT.

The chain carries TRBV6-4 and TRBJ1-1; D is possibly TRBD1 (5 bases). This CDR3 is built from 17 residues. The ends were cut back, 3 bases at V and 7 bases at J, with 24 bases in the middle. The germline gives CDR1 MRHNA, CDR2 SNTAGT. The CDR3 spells CASSELKRGLWGDEAFF. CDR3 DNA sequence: TGTGCCAGCAGTGAGTTGAAGCGGGGACTCTGGGGCGATGAAGCTTTCTTT.

The DNA of the CDR3 is TGTGCCAGCAGTCCAGATATGGGCACTGAAGCTTTCTTT. Translated, it gives CASSPDMGTEAFF. The chain joins TRBV27 to TRBJ1-1; D gene ambiguous. The CDR3 has 13 amino acids. Germline V gene sequence: CDR1 MNHEY, CDR2 SMNVEV (reference sequence). The V gene lost 5 bases and the J gene lost 4 bases, with 11 bases spanning the gap.

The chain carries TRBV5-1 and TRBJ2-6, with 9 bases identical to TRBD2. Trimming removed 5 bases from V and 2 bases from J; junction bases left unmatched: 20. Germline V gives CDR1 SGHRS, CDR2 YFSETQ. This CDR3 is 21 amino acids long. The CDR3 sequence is CASSRDHPGLAGSTGANVLTF. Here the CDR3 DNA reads TGCGCCAGCAGTCGAGACCACCCGGGACTAGCAGGTTCCACTGGGGCCAACGTCCTGACTTTC. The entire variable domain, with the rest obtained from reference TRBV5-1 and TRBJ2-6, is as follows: KAGVTQTPRYLIKTRGQQVTLSCSPISGHRSVSWYQQTPGQGLQFLFEYFSETQRNKGNFPGRFSGRQFSNSRSEMNVSTLELGDSALYLCASSRDHPGLAGSTGANVLTFGAGSRLTVL.

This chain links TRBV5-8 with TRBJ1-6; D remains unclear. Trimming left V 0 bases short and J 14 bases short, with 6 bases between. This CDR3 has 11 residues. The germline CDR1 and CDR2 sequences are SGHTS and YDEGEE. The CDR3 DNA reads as TGTGCCAGCAGCTTGGATGGGGCCCTCCACTTT. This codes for CASSLDGALHF.

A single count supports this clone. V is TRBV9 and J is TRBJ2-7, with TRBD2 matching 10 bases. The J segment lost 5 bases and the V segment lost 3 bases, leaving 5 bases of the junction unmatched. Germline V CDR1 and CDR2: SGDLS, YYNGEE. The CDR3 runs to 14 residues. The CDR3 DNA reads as TGTGCCAGCAGCGGAAGCGGGGGGGCGCACGAGCAGTACTTC. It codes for CASSGSGGAHEQYF.

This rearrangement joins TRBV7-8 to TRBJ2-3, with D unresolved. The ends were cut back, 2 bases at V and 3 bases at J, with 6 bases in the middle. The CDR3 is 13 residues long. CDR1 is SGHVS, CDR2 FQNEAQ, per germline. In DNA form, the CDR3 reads TGTGCCAGCAGCTTATTCAGTACAGATACGCAGTATTTT. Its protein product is CASSLFSTDTQYF. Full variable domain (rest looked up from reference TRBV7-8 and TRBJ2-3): GAGVSQSPRYKVAKRGQDVALRCDPISGHVSLFWYQQALGQGPEFLTYFQNEAQLDKSGLPSDRFFAERPEGSVSTLKIQRTQQEDSAVYLCASSLFSTDTQYFGPGTRLTVL.

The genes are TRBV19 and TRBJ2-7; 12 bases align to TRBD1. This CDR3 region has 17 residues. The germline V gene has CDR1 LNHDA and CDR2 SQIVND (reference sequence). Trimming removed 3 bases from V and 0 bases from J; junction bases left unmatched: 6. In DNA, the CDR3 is TGTGCCAGTAGTATCGGGACAGGGGGCGGCTACTCCTACGAGCAGTACTTC. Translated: CASSIGTGGGYSYEQYF.

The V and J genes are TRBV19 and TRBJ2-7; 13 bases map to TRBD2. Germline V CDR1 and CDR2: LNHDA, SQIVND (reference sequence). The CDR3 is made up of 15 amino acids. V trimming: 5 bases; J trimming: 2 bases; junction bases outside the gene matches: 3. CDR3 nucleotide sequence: TGTGCCAGTAGTCCCGGGACTAGCGGGGCCTACGAGCAGTACTTC. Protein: CASSPGTSGAYEQYF.

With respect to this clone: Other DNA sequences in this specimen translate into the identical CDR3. The DNA for the CDR3 is TGTGCCTGGAGTGTCCAGGGTGGCTACGAGCAGTACTTC. Protein: CAWSVQGGYEQYF. The J gene is TRBJ2-7, the V gene TRBV30; possibly TRBD1 for D (5 bases). V lost 0 bases, J lost 3 bases, and 9 bases lay in between. The CDR3 is 13 residues long. Germline loops: CDR1 GTSNPN, CDR2 SVGIG (reference sequence). The full variable domain, in which reference TRBV30 and TRBJ2-7 provide the parts outside the CDR3, is SQTIHQWPATLVQPVGSPLSLECTVEGTSNPNLYWYRQAAGRGLQLLFYSVGIGQISSEVPQNLSASRPQDRQFILSSKKLLLSDSGFYLCAWSVQGGYEQYFGPGTRLTVT.

The CDR3 loop is CASSANTSPGREQYF. The CDR3 DNA sequence: TGTGCCAGCAGCGCGAATACTAGCCCGGGTCGGGAGCAGTACTTC. The chain employs TRBV9 and TRBJ2-7; maybe TRBD2 (6 bases). The V gene's germline CDR1 is SGDLS and CDR2 YYNGEE. Trimming stripped 3 bases from V and 7 bases from J, with 20 bases between. The CDR3 loop spans 15 amino acids.

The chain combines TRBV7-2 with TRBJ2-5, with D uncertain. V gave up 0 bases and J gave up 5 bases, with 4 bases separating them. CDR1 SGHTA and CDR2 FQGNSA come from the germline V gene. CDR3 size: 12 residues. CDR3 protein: CASSLAGETQYF. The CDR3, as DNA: TGTGCCAGCAGCTTAGCGGGGGAGACCCAGTACTTC.